This TCR beta chain was sequenced in a study of T cells after yellow fever vaccination (dated 2019 in TCRdb). A note on the overall study: Memory subsets (EM, EMRA, CM and Tscm) were sorted on a BD FACS Aria III using CD3, CD45RA, CCR7 and CD95 staining. Blood samples were taken at several timepoints before and after primary and secondary immunization, and bulk PBMC replicates and cell subsets were isolated. Sorting of memory subsets took place on days 0, 15 and 45 and at 18 months after primary vaccination, as well as on days 0, 15 and 45 after the 30-year booster. The SMART-Seq v4 Ultra Low Input RNA kit was used to prepare libraries from fractions with low cell numbers. Two healthy male donors made up the cohort, one aged 18 to 29 years and the other aged 30 to 40 years. To follow T-cell clones before and after both primary and booster YFV17D yellow fever vaccination, bulk TCR alpha and beta repertoires underwent longitudinal sequencing. What the work shows at the level of the full study, not this receptor alone: Because the study included only two donors, the extent to which the findings can be generalized is limited. Because abundant contaminating clonotypes from the bulk population could be contained in FACS-sorted repertoires, computational filtering was required. A small fraction of clonotypes showed up in both the CD4 and CD8 compartments, probably as a result of convergent recombination. On day 0, almost all vaccine-responding clonotypes were found to be below detection in the sorted memory subsets. After the booster, most clones that had expanded after primary vaccination were detected again (around 96% of CD4 and more than 85% of CD8), suggesting broad maintenance of memory. The secondary T-cell response was weaker than the primary response but faster, peaking on day 5 instead of day 15.

TCR cDNA was made using 5'RACE template switching, a step that added a universal primer site and unique molecular identifiers. cDNA synthesis was primed from both the TCR alpha and TCR beta constant segments. Library amplification involved two PCR steps, and the second step added sample barcodes and sequencing adapters. Sequencing of the libraries was done on either Illumina HiSeq 2500 (2x100 bp) or NovaSeq (2x150 bp). Regarding the original processing steps: MIGEC was used to demultiplex reads and collapse the reads into UMI consensus sequences, and MiXCR was used for V(D)J alignment. Clonotypes responding to the vaccine were identified with edgeR on replicate PBMC samples, with the criteria of FDR below 0.01 and a log2 fold change above 5 up to day 15. Each bulk clonotype received a CD4 or CD8 identity based on whether the sequenced CD4 or CD8 repertoire contained that clonotype at higher abundance. To estimate the distribution of each clone across memory phenotypes, clonotype frequencies in memory subsets were weighted by FACS-sorted cell numbers. TCRdb cleaned the public reads at Q25 with fastp, built clones with MiXCR and kept in-frame beta chains. Rows with a matching CDR3 protein are joined into one entry that keeps the most common DNA and genes. These V and J calls originate from TCRdb's pipeline instead of the authors' own analysis. The sample table shows tens of thousands of distinct CDR3 sequences, and 5.5% are seen once. The ten largest clones capture approximately 10% of the sample.

V was cut back by 2 bases and J by 12 bases, leaving a gap of 11 bases between them. Taken from cysteine to phenylalanine, the CDR3 has 12 residues. Only the CDR3 portion is preserved as DNA: 36 bases, with reading frame beginning at the first base. In the germline V gene, CDR1 corresponds to SGHTA and CDR2 to FQGNSA. What this sample's treatment or condition label stands for: live attenuated yellow fever vaccine strain. A standard Ficoll-Paque protocol was used to isolate PBMCs from peripheral blood. For sorted memory subsets, RNA extraction was done with the RNeasy Micro Kit. This clonotype was observed many times. No qualities accompany the bases; no much larger clone lies one base away.

The TCR sequence derives from a man aged 25-45 years who received the YFV17D yellow fever vaccine. The rearrangement combines TRBV7-2 with TRBJ1-5, and possibly TRBD1, on 5 matching bases. The specimen was PBMCs, either bulk or a sorted T-cell subset (CD4+, CD8+, memory, or dextramer-sorted; not recorded which), collected 15 days after the yellow fever booster vaccination. The DNA is as follows: TGTGCCAGCAGCTTACCGGTGGGGGACCAGCATTTT. The resulting protein is CASSLPVGDQHF.